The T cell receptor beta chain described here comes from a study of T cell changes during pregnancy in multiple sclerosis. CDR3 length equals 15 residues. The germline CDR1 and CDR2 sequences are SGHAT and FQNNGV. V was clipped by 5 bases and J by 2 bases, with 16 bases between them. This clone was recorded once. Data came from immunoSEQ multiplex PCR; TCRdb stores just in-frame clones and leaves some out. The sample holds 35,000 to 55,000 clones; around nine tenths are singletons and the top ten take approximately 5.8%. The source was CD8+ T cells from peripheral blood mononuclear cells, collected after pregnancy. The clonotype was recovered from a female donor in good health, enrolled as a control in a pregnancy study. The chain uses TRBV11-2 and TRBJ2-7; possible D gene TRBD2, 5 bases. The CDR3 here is CASSQGGPAAYEQYF. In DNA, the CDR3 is TGTGCCAGCAGCCAAGGAGGACCTGCGGCCTACGAGCAGTACTTC.